Listed here are 2 T cell receptor beta chains from one sample, sequenced in a study of PD-L1 blockade in urothelial cancer. Described time point: peripheral blood 6 weeks after treatment start. The data were produced by immunoSEQ multiplex PCR, yet TCRdb's version contains in-frame clones alone and is incomplete. The table has about 48,000 clones, about 86% seen once. The sequencing used PBMCs, collected around atezolizumab (anti-PD-L1) treatment. The origin of the receptors is a man in his 60s with urothelial cancer.

The V and J genes are TRBV7-9 and TRBJ2-1; D not resolved. The CDR3 is made up of 14 amino acids. In germline, CDR1 is SEHNR, CDR2 FQNEAQ (reference sequence). Trimming pared 5 bases from V and 5 bases from J, leaving 13 bases between. CDR3 residues: CASSLTSPNNEQFF. The CDR3 DNA reads as TGTGCCAGCAGCCTAACTTCCCCGAACAATGAGCAGTTCTTC.

The rearrangement joins TRBV11-3 to TRBJ2-3, with 11 bases identical to TRBD2. CDR1 SGHNT and CDR2 YENEEA come from the germline V gene. V shed 5 bases and J 11 bases; nucleotides not matched to a gene: 3. This CDR3 has 12 residues. The CDR3 nucleotides are TGTGCCAGCAGCACTAGCGGGGGAGGGCAGTATTTT. It yields the protein CASSTSGGGQYF.